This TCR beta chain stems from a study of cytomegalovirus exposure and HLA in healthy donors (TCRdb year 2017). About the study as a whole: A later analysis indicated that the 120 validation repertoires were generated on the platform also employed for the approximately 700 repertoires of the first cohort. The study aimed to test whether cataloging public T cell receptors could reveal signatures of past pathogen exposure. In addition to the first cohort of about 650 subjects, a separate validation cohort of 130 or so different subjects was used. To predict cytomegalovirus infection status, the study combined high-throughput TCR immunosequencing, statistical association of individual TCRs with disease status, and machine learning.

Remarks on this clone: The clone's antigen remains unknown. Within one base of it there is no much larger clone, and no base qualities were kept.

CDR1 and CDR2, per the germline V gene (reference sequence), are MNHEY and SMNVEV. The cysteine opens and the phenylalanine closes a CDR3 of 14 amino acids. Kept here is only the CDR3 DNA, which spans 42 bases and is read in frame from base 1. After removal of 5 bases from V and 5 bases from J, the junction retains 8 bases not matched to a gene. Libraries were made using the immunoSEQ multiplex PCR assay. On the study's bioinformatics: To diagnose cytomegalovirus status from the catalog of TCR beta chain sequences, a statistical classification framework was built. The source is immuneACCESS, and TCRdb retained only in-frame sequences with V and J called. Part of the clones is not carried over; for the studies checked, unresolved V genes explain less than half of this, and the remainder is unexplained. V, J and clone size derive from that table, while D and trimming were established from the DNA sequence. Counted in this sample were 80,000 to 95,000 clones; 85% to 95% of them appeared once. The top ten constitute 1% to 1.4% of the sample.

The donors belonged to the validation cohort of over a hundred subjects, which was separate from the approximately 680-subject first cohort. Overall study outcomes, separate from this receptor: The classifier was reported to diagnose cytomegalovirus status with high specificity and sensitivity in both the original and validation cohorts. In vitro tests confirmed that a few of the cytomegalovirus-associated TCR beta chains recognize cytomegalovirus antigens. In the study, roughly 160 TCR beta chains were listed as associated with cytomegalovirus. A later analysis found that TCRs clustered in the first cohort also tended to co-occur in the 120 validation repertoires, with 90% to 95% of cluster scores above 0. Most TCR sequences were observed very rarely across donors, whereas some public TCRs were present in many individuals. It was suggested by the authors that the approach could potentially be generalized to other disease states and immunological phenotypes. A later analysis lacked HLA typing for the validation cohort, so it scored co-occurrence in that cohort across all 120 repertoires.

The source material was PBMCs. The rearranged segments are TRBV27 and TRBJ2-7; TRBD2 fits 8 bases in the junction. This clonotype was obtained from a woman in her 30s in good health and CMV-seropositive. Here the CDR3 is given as CASSLKSGSHEQYF. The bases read TGTGCCAGCAGTCTCAAGAGCGGGAGCCACGAGCAGTACTTC.